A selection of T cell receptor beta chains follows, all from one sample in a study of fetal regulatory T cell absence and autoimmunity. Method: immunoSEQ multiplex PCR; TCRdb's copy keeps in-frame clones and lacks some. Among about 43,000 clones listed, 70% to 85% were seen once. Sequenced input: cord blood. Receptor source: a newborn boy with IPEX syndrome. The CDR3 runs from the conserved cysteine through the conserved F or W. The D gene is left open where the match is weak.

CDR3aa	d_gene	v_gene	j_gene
CASSHPGRMNTEAFF	NA	TRBV27	TRBJ1-1
CASSLDSTDTQYF	NA	TRBV27	TRBJ2-3
CAWSVILGVTNEKLFF	NA	TRBV30	TRBJ1-4
CSATRQAGYTF	NA	TRBV20-1	TRBJ1-2
CASSEPHLTGGNEQFF	TRBD1	TRBV2	TRBJ2-1
CASTGGNEQFF	TRBD2	TRBV6-5	TRBJ2-1
CASLRGHTQYF	TRBD1	TRBV6-5	TRBJ2-3
CASSGTGGGGYTF	TRBD1	TRBV5-1	TRBJ1-2
CASSDRVRGYTF	NA	TRBV2	TRBJ1-2
CASSTTGGTDTQYF	TRBD1	TRBV5-1	TRBJ2-3
CASTRLNTGAYEQYF	TRBD1	TRBV11-3	TRBJ2-7
CASSRRGTNQPQHF	NA	TRBV5-6	TRBJ1-5
CASSYPPTGVVEAFF	TRBD1	TRBV6-5	TRBJ1-1
CASRPAGNRNQPQHF	NA	TRBV27	TRBJ1-5
CASSQARGGEKLFF	TRBD1	TRBV4-3	TRBJ1-4
CAIGAGGPGELFF	TRBD1	TRBV6-6	TRBJ2-2
CASSRDSSYEQYF	TRBD1	TRBV19	TRBJ2-7
CASSQLSGGALDTQYF	TRBD2	TRBV4-3	TRBJ2-3
CASRLQGAPGKAFF	TRBD1	TRBV27	TRBJ1-1
CASSQAGGRRYNEQFF	TRBD2	TRBV13	TRBJ2-1
CASSLMASGGFSSYEQYF	TRBD2	TRBV13	TRBJ2-7
CASIYRTDHNTEAFF	NA	TRBV6-5	TRBJ1-1
CASSLKSQGAKNIQYF	NA	TRBV11-3	TRBJ2-4